This T cell receptor (beta chain) stems from a study of T-cell reconstitution after alpha-beta-depleted transplantation in children. For TCRbeta, the library was prepared with unique molecular identifiers. Each CDR3 protein is one row after TCRdb ran MiXCR on the PCR reads. The profile shows about 500,000 distinct CDR3 sequences, roughly 33% of them singletons. This clonotype was observed a handful of times. Trimming cost V 7 bases and J 6 bases; bases outside gene matches: 8. CDR3 length equals 14 residues. The sample consisted of PBMCs from the stem cell graft donor, taken from the stem cell graft. This receptor was obtained from a human donor who donated a stem cell graft to a child with aplastic anemia. The chain is built from TRBV12-3 or TRBV12-4 and TRBJ1-4; 7 bases line up with TRBD1. CDR3 coding DNA: TGTGCCAGCACCAGGGGACAGCCCCATGAAAAACTGTTTTTT. Translation gives CASTRGQPHEKLFF.